The clone carrying this TCR beta chain has a handful of counts. TCRdb re-analysed the 5' RACE reads in MiXCR, keeping a single row per CDR3 protein. The data contain about 250,000 distinct CDR3 sequences, about a sixth of them singletons. This specimen belongs to a study of T-cell memory formation after mild COVID-19. The J segment lost 6 bases and the V segment lost 5 bases, leaving 7 bases of the junction unmatched. CDR3 length: 15 amino acids. Material: PBMCs or a T cell subset sorted from them (not recorded which). The V and J genes are TRBV12-3 or TRBV12-4 and TRBJ1-5, with 10 bases aligning to TRBD1. This TCR came from a man in his late teens or twenties who had mild COVID-19 (a few samples of this study predate the infection). Cell type and time point are not known. The CDR3 sequence is CASSRRTGGGQPQHF. The CDR3 coding sequence is TGTGCCAGCAGTAGACGGACAGGGGGAGGTCAGCCCCAGCATTTT.